The 28 T cell receptor beta chains given below trace back to one sample, sequenced in a study of T cells in Graves' hyperthyroidism and ophthalmopathy. Researchers took RNA transcripts and amplified the TCR beta CDR3 regions from them. The HTBI primer set served for first-round RT-PCR of the TCR CDR3. MiXCR was run by TCRdb on the multiplex PCR reads, yielding one entry per CDR3 protein. The repertoire holds some 460,000 distinct CDR3 sequences, with 15% to 17% as singletons. What was sequenced was blood. The receptors shown here come from a woman between 18 and 29 years old with Graves' hyperthyroidism.

This sequence joins TRBV2 and TRBJ2-7; D uncertain. Looked up from germline, CDR1 is SNHLY and CDR2 is FYNNEI. V lost 6 bases to trimming and J lost 3 bases, with 6 bases between them. This CDR3 contains 11 residues. CDR3 DNA: TGTGCCAGCAGATCTGGCTACGAGCAGTACTTC. Protein product: CASRSGYEQYF.

This clonotype was recorded many times. This clone may be a read error of a much larger clone one base away. The rearrangement uses TRBV7-8 and TRBJ2-7; TRBD1 is a possible D gene (6 bases). Germline-derived CDR1 and CDR2 are SGHVS and FQNEAQ. This CDR3 spans 12 amino acids. The CDR3: CASRGQSYGQYF. DNA of the CDR3: TGTGCCAGCAGAGGACAGTCCTACGGGCAGTACTTC.

The chain carries TRBV20-1 and TRBJ1-4, with 8 bases that match TRBD1. Trimming removed 3 bases from V and 6 bases from J; junction bases left unmatched: 6. CDR3 size: 14 residues. Germline loops: CDR1 DFQATT, CDR2 SNEGSKA (reference sequence). CDR3 coding DNA: TGCAGTGCTAGGCGACAGGGGTCGCATGAAAAACTGTTTTTT. Translated: CSARRQGSHEKLFF.

This clonotype appeared many times. This chain uses TRBV7-9 with TRBJ2-7; D call uncertain. The CDR3 length is 15 residues. V lost 1 base to trimming and J lost 2 bases, with 12 bases between them. CDR1 and CDR2 from the germline V gene are SEHNR and FQNEAQ (reference sequence). In nucleotides, the CDR3 is TGTGCCAGCAGCTTAGGGCCTACTCAACCCTACGAGCAGTACTTC. Translation: CASSLGPTQPYEQYF. Using reference TRBV7-9 and TRBJ2-7 for the parts outside the CDR3, the full variable domain is DTGVSQNPRHKITKRGQNVTFRCDPISEHNRLYWYRQTLGQGPEFLTYFQNEAQLEKSRLLSDRFSAERPKGSFSTLEIQRTEQGDSAMYLCASSLGPTQPYEQYFGPGTRLTVT.

This clonotype has at least ten counts. The genes are TRBV11-2 and TRBJ2-5; 8 positions match TRBD2. Germline loops: CDR1 SGHAT, CDR2 FQNNGV. This CDR3 spans 17 amino acids. V trimming: 2 bases; J trimming: 3 bases; junction bases outside the gene matches: 11. The CDR3 DNA follows: TGTGCCAGCAGCTTATACCCTCTCACTAGCGGAAAAGAGACCCAGTACTTC. Encoded protein: CASSLYPLTSGKETQYF.

This clonotype showed up many times. The chain carries TRBV7-2 and TRBJ1-1; weak D call: TRBD1 (5 bases). The CDR3 loop spans 13 amino acids. CDR1 and CDR2 (germline): SGHTA, FQGNSA. The germline V and J ends were trimmed by 5 bases and 2 bases, with 9 bases remaining between them. In nucleotides, the CDR3 is TGTGCCAGCAGCGCCCGGACAAACACTGAAGCTTTCTTT. Protein product: CASSARTNTEAFF. Full variable domain (outside the CDR3, taken from reference TRBV7-2 and TRBJ1-1): GAGVSQSPSNKVTEKGKDVELRCDPISGHTALYWYRQSLGQGLEFLIYFQGNSAPDKSGLPSDRFSAERTGGSVSTLTIQRTQQEDSAVYLCASSARTNTEAFFGQGTRLTVV.

This clonotype was counted many times. This rearrangement joins TRBV20-1 to TRBJ1-2, with D possibly being TRBD1 (5 bases). The CDR3 has 15 residues. Germline V CDR1 and CDR2: DFQATT, SNEGSKA (reference sequence). Trimming removed 3 bases at V and 4 bases at J, with 18 bases between. CDR3 coding DNA: TGCAGTGCTAGGGGGGTCACCCCGGGAGGCTATGGCTACACCTTC. Amino acid sequence: CSARGVTPGGYGYTF.

In the case of this clonotype: At one of its ends the junction is not consistent with the germline gene, which may arise from a read error. V and J are TRBV4-1 and TRBJ2-2, with D perhaps assigned TRBD1 or TRBD2 (5 bases each). In germline, CDR1 is MGHRA, CDR2 YSYEKL. The CDR3 runs to 14 residues. CDR3 in amino acids: CASGQGDESGELFF. The CDR3 coding sequence is TGTGCCAGCGGCCAGGGAGATGAGTCCGGGGAGCTGTTTTTT.

This clonotype was detected ten times or more. This chain links TRBV5-8 with TRBJ2-2; TRBD2 agrees at 14 bases. This CDR3 region has 17 residues. Germline V lookup: CDR1 SGHTS, CDR2 YDEGEE. V was clipped by 4 bases and J by 7 bases; unmatched bases: 9. This CDR3 reads CASSPPGLAGVGGELFF. CDR3 bases: TGTGCCAGCAGCCCACCGGGACTAGCGGGAGTCGGCGGGGAGCTGTTTTTT.

This clonotype was seen a few times. Mismatch with germline at one junction end may stem from a read error. The V and J genes are TRBV6-1 and TRBJ1-1; 9 bases are shared with TRBD1. The CDR3 loop spans 15 amino acids. CDR1 is MNHNS, CDR2 SASEGT, per germline. CDR3 bases: TGTGCCAGCAGGCAAAAACAGGGGGCGAACATTGAAGCTTTCTTT. Protein product: CASRQKQGANIEAFF.

This clonotype was detected ten times or more. The chain uses TRBV20-1 and TRBJ1-4; a possible D gene is TRBD1 (6 bases). V was clipped by 5 bases and J by 7 bases, with 14 bases between them. CDR1 DFQATT and CDR2 SNEGSKA come from the germline V gene (reference sequence). The length of the CDR3 is 13 residues. CDR3 nucleotide sequence: TGCAGTGCTCCACAGGGAAGGGGTGAAAAACTGTTTTTT. It yields the protein CSAPQGRGEKLFF.

At least ten counts were recorded for this clonotype. The chain is built from TRBV20-1 and TRBJ2-5, with a possible D match to TRBD2 (5 bases). The V and J ends lost 0 bases and 3 bases respectively, with 11 bases between them. Germline V gives CDR1 DFQATT, CDR2 SNEGSKA (reference sequence). The CDR3 is 14 amino acids. CDR3 protein: CSARDWASKETQYF. The CDR3 region has the DNA TGCAGTGCTAGAGACTGGGCTAGCAAAGAGACCCAGTACTTC.

This clonotype was picked up many times. The chain combines TRBV12-3 or TRBV12-4 with TRBJ2-6; D may be TRBD1 (5 bases). CDR3 size: 15 residues. V lost 6 bases and J lost 0, with 9 bases in between. The CDR3: CASRSRDSGANVLTF. In DNA form, the CDR3 reads TGTGCCAGCAGGTCCAGGGACTCTGGGGCCAACGTCCTGACTTTC.

This sequence joins TRBV11-2 and TRBJ1-4; D is ambiguous. The CDR3 length is 14 residues. The V end lost 1 base, the J end lost 1 base, and 4 bases lay between the germline ends. CDR1 is SGHAT, CDR2 FQNNGV, per germline. The CDR3 reads CASSLAQTNEKLFF. The CDR3 DNA reads TGTGCCAGCAGCTTAGCCCAAACTAATGAAAAACTGTTTTTT.

This clonotype was observed at least ten times. This chain links TRBV12-3 or TRBV12-4 with TRBJ2-7, with TRBD1 as a possible D gene (6 bases). The CDR3 totals 14 residues. Trimming removed 5 bases at V and 4 bases at J, with 15 bases between. The CDR3 DNA follows: TGTGCCAGCAGTCCTGTCGGGACACCATACGAGCAGTACTTC. Its protein is CASSPVGTPYEQYF.

This clonotype has a count of ten or more. The chain recombines TRBV19 with TRBJ2-7, with D tentatively TRBD2 (5 bases). CDR3 length: 15 residues. Germline lookup yields CDR1 LNHDA and CDR2 SQIVND (reference sequence). V was cut by 3 bases and J by 1 base, with 13 bases left in between. CDR3 sequence (DNA): TGTGCCAGTAGTATGGGCCCCCGAGGGTCCTACGAGCAGTACTTC. Its translation: CASSMGPRGSYEQYF.

This clonotype has at least ten counts. The CDR3 DNA reads as TGCGCCAGCAGCCCTGGACTAGCGGGGAGGGAGACCCAGTACTTC. Translation gives CASSPGLAGRETQYF. The rearrangement joins TRBV5-1 to TRBJ2-5; TRBD2 matches at 12 bases. V trimming: 4 bases; J trimming: 5 bases; junction bases outside the gene matches: 6. Germline loops: CDR1 SGHRS, CDR2 YFSETQ. This CDR3 is built from 15 residues.

This clonotype appeared many times. This chain connects TRBV30 to TRBJ2-4, with 8 positions matching TRBD1. The CDR3 spans 19 residues. Per the germline V gene, CDR1 is GTSNPN and CDR2 is SVGIG (reference sequence). J lost 1 base, V lost 3 bases, and 17 bases had no gene match. The CDR3 here is CAWRHGTGGLRTAKNIQYF. DNA of the CDR3: TGTGCCTGGAGGCATGGGACAGGTGGTCTTAGGACGGCCAAAAACATTCAGTACTTC.

This clonotype was seen at least ten times. This chain links TRBV28 with TRBJ2-1, with D hard to call. V was cut by 2 bases and J by 2 bases, with 19 bases left in between. Germline CDR1 is MDHEN and CDR2 is SYDVKM. The CDR3 has 18 residues. The chain's CDR3 is CASSLRLYRTPTYNEQFF. The CDR3 DNA reads TGTGCCAGCAGTTTACGGTTGTACCGAACCCCAACCTACAATGAGCAGTTCTTC.

CDR3 sequence reads: CASSGTSLRGGEQFF. The CDR3 region has the DNA TGTGCCAGCAGCGGCACTAGCCTCAGAGGGGGTGAGCAGTTCTTC. V and J are TRBV7-6 and TRBJ2-1; perhaps D is TRBD1 or TRBD2 (6 bases each). The germline gives CDR1 SGHVS, CDR2 FNYEAQ. There are 15 residues in the CDR3. V was shortened by 5 bases and J by 9 bases, with 20 bases between the two germline ends.

This clonotype appeared many times. This chain links TRBV20-1 with TRBJ1-1; TRBD1 might be the D (5 bases). The CDR3 totals 14 residues. Germline V gene data show CDR1 as DFQATT and CDR2 as SNEGSKA (reference sequence). Trimming took off 0 bases at V and 1 base at J, with 9 bases between the two ends. CDR3 sequence: CSAREFGGNTEAFF. CDR3 DNA: TGCAGTGCTAGAGAGTTTGGGGGGAACACTGAAGCTTTCTTT.

This clonotype was observed at least ten times. The J gene is TRBJ2-3, the V gene TRBV30, with D tentatively TRBD2 (6 bases). The length of the CDR3 is 16 residues. Trimming pared 1 base from V and 0 bases from J, leaving 14 bases between. Germline V gene data show CDR1 as GTSNPN and CDR2 as SVGIG (reference sequence). CDR3 bases: TGTGCCTGGAGTGGGGGAGGCGGAACCAGCACAGATACGCAGTATTTT. It is translated as CAWSGGGGTSTDTQYF.

The rearrangement joins TRBV7-6 to TRBJ1-4, with a tentative D call TRBD1 (5 bases). V lost 3 bases, J lost 4 bases, and 9 bases lay in between. CDR3 length equals 14 residues. Germline CDR1 SGHVS, CDR2 FNYEAQ. DNA for the CDR3: TGTGCCAGCAGCTTTGGGAGGGGTAATGAAAAACTGTTTTTT. Protein: CASSFGRGNEKLFF.

This clonotype showed up many times. The chain employs TRBV7-3 and TRBJ2-1; weak D call: TRBD1 (5 bases). This CDR3 region has 15 residues. Deletions cut 2 bases from V and 0 bases from J, with 8 bases between. CDR1 and CDR2 from the germline V gene are SGHTA and FQGTGA. CDR3 in amino acids: CASSLGAVSYNEQFF. The CDR3, as DNA: TGTGCCAGCAGCTTAGGGGCGGTCTCCTACAATGAGCAGTTCTTC.

This clonotype was detected many times. The V gene is TRBV10-3, the J gene TRBJ1-2; no clear D. V was shortened by 8 bases and J by 4 bases, with 20 bases between the two germline ends. The CDR3 contains 15 residues. Germline V gene lookup returns CDR1 ENHRY and CDR2 SYGVKD. The CDR3 region has the DNA TGTGCCATCCTCCCAGCGGGCCCGCTACTCTATGGCTACACCTTC. Translation gives CAILPAGPLLYGYTF.

The CDR3 reads CASSFSFQDFGSSYEQYF. In DNA form, the CDR3 reads TGTGCCAGCAGCTTCTCGTTCCAGGATTTTGGGAGCTCCTACGAGCAGTACTTC. This chain uses TRBV7-9 with TRBJ2-7; D possibly corresponds to TRBD2 (5 bases). V shed 3 bases and J shed 0 bases, with 21 bases lying between them. Germline assignment: CDR1 SEHNR and CDR2 FQNEAQ (reference sequence). This CDR3 spans 18 amino acids.

The chain joins TRBV4-1 to TRBJ1-2; the match to TRBD1 covers 9 bases. Germline V gene lookup returns CDR1 MGHRA and CDR2 YSYEKL. The trim removed 0 bases at V and 7 bases at J, leaving 9 bases unmatched. CDR3 length equals 16 residues. CDR3: CASSQDWDREPFGYTF. The CDR3 DNA sequence: TGCGCCAGCAGCCAAGATTGGGACAGGGAACCCTTTGGCTACACCTTC.

The V gene is TRBV20-1, the J gene TRBJ1-3; D is undetermined. The germline gives CDR1 DFQATT, CDR2 SNEGSKA (reference sequence). CDR3 length: 17 amino acids. Between the trimmed V and J ends, which lost 2 bases and 5 bases, there was a span of 22 bases. The CDR3 DNA is TGCAGTGCTAGAAGATTACCTCGGCCCGAGAATCGAAACACCATATATTTT. Residues: CSARRLPRPENRNTIYF.